This is a list of T cell receptor beta chains from one sample in a study of OX40 agonist ivuxolimab in advanced cancers. Sequenced by immunoSEQ multiplex PCR; TCRdb stores in-frame clones only, minus some. Among under 80,000 clones listed, 90% were seen once. The sample consisted of CD4+ or CD8+ T cells sorted from blood, taken in a trial of the OX40 agonist ivuxolimab. Source of these receptors: an adult with an advanced solid tumor such as melanoma, head and neck, liver or kidney cancer. Both conserved end residues are part of each CDR3. The D gene is left open where the match is weak. Rows may omit the clone size; those that give it use once, few, many or a size class.

>TRBD1|TRBJ1-2|.|TRBV7-2
CASSSYRGGHTF
TGTGCCAGCAGCTCTTACAGGGGCGGTCACACCTTC
>TRBD1|TRBJ1-4|once|TRBV11-3
CASSSGGAIEKLFF
TGTGCCAGCAGTTCAGGGGGCGCGATTGAAAAACTGTTTTTT
>.|TRBJ2-7|.|TRBV7-9
CASSLDSGEQYF
TGTGCCAGCAGCTTAGATTCCGGCGAGCAGTACTTC
>.|TRBJ2-7|.|TRBV5-1
CASSSEPGTQEEQYF
TGCGCCAGCAGCTCGGAACCCGGGACACAGGAAGAGCAGTACTTC
>.|TRBJ1-1|.|TRBV19
CASSILRDLNTEAFF
TGTGCCAGTAGTATCTTGAGGGATTTAAACACTGAAGCTTTCTTT
>.|TRBJ2-1|once|TRBV20-1
CSAGMQDEQFF
TGCAGTGCTGGCATGCAGGATGAGCAGTTCTTC
>.|TRBJ1-2|.|TRBV6-5
CASSYWGGYGYTF
TGTGCCAGCAGTTACTGGGGTGGCTATGGCTACACCTTC
>.|TRBJ1-5|.|TRBV28
CASSVPVYSNQPQHF
TGTGCCAGCAGCGTCCCGGTCTATAGCAATCAGCCCCAGCATTTT
>.|TRBJ1-6|few|TRBV4-1
CASSQEGYNSPLHF
TGCGCCAGCAGCCAAGAAGGGTATAATTCACCCCTCCACTTT
>.|TRBJ2-7|once|TRBV7-2
CASSLEAADEQYF
TGTGCCAGCAGCTTAGAGGCCGCAGACGAGCAGTACTTC
>TRBD1|TRBJ2-7|.|TRBV6-5
CAATRNRGDEQYF
TGTGCGGCAACTCGAAACAGGGGTGACGAGCAGTACTTC
>.|TRBJ1-4|.|TRBV6-5
CASSYSVGHFEKLFF
TGTGCCAGCAGTTACTCGGTCGGTCATTTTGAAAAACTGTTTTTT
>.|TRBJ2-4|.|TRBV21-1
CASSKLSRGKNIQYF
TGTGCCAGCAGCAAATTGAGCAGGGGCAAAAACATTCAGTACTTC
>.|TRBJ2-1|.|TRBV5-1
CASSNIPGGQFF
TGTGCCAGCAGCAACATCCCTGGGGGGCAGTTCTTC
>.|TRBJ2-7|.|TRBV7-3
CASSSDRYYEQYF
TGTGCCAGCAGCTCCGACAGATACTACGAGCAGTACTTC
>TRBD1|TRBJ1-1|.|TRBV18
CASSPPSGQGTEAFF
TGTGCCAGCTCACCACCCTCGGGACAGGGCACTGAAGCTTTCTTT
>.|TRBJ2-3|.|TRBV7-2
CASSLGGRRDTQYF
TGTGCCAGCAGCTTAGGTGGCAGGAGGGATACGCAGTATTTT